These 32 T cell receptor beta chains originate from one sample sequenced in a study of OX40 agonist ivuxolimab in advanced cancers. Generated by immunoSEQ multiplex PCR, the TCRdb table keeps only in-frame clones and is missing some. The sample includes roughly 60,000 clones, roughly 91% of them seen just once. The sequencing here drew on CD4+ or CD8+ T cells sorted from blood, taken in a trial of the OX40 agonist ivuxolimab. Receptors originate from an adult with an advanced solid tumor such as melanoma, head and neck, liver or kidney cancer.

For the CDR3, the DNA is TGCGCCAGCAGCCGGACAGGGGGAACTGAGACCCAGTACTTC. Protein sequence: CASSRTGGTETQYF. The chain is built from TRBV5-1 and TRBJ2-5; 10 nucleotides line up with TRBD1. Germline V CDR1 and CDR2: SGHRS, YFSETQ. The V gene end was trimmed by 4 bases and the J gene end by 5 bases; junction bases not matched to a gene: 5. The CDR3 is made up of 14 amino acids. The full variable domain, in which reference TRBV5-1 and TRBJ2-5 provide the parts outside the CDR3, is KAGVTQTPRYLIKTRGQQVTLSCSPISGHRSVSWYQQTPGQGLQFLFEYFSETQRNKGNFPGRFSGRQFSNSRSEMNVSTLELGDSALYLCASSRTGGTETQYFGPGTRLLVL.

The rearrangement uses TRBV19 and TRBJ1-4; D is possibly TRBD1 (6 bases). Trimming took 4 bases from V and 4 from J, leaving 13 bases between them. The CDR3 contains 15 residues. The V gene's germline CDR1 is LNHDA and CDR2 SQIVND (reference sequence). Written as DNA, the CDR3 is TGTGCCAGTAGTACCACGGGGGCGGATAATGAAAAACTGTTTTTT. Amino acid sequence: CASSTTGADNEKLFF.

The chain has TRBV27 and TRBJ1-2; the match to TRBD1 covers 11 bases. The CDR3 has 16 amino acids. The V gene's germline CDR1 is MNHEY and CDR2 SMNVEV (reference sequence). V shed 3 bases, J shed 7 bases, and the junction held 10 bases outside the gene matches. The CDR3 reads CASSLGLGQGASGYTF. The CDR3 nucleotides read TGTGCCAGCAGTTTGGGCCTTGGACAGGGGGCTTCTGGCTACACCTTC.

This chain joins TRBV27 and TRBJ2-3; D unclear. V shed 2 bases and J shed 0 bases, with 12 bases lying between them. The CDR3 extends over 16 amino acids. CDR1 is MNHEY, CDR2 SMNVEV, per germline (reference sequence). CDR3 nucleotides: TGTGCCAGCAGTTTACGGTGGGCAACTAGCACAGATACGCAGTATTTT. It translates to CASSLRWATSTDTQYF.

The CDR3 DNA follows: TGTGCCAGCAGCGTAGTTCTCCAGACTAGCTCCTACGAGCAGTACTTC. Residues: CASSVVLQTSSYEQYF. The chain uses TRBV9 and TRBJ2-7; a weak D match, TRBD2 (6 bases). The V gene lost 0 bases and the J gene lost 0 bases, with 13 bases spanning the gap. Germline V gives CDR1 SGDLS, CDR2 YYNGEE. CDR3 length: 16 residues.

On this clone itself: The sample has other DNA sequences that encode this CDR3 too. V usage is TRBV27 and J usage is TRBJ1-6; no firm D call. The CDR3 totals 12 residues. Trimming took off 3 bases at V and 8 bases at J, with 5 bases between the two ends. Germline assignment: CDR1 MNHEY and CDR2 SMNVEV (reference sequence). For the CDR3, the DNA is TGTGCCAGCAGTTTTCGGGATTCACCCCTCCACTTT. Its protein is CASSFRDSPLHF.

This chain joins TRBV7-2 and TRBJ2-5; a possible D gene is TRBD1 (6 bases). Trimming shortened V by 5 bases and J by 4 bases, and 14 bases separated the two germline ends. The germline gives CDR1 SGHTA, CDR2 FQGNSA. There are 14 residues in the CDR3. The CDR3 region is CASSQGGKPETQYF. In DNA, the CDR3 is TGTGCCAGCAGCCAAGGGGGAAAGCCAGAGACCCAGTACTTC.

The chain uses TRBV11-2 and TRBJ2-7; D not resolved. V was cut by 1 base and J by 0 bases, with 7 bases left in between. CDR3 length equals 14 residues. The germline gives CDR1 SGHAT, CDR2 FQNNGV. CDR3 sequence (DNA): TGTGCCAGCAGCTTAGTGGATGGCTCCTACGAGCAGTACTTC. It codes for CASSLVDGSYEQYF.

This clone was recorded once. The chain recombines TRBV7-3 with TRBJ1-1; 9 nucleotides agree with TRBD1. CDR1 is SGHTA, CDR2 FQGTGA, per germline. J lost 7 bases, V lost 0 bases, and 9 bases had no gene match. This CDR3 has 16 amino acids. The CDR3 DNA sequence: TGTGCCAGCAGCTTAACTCTACAGGGGGCGATTGTTGAAGCTTTCTTT. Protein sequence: CASSLTLQGAIVEAFF.

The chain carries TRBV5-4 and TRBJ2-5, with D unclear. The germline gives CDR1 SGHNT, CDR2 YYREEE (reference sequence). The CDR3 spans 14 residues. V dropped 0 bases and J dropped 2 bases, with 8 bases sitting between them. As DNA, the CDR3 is TGTGCCAGCAGCTTGGCAGGAACGCAAGAGACCCAGTACTTC. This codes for CASSLAGTQETQYF.

CDR3 sequence: CASSYPDRENSPLHF. In DNA form, the CDR3 reads TGTGCCAGCAGTTACCCGGACAGGGAGAATTCACCCCTCCACTTT. This chain uses TRBV6-6 with TRBJ1-6, with 8 bases that match TRBD1. V was pared by 2 bases and J by 7 bases, with 4 bases of the junction left unmatched. Germline CDR1 MNHNY, CDR2 SVGAGI (reference sequence). This CDR3 contains 15 residues.

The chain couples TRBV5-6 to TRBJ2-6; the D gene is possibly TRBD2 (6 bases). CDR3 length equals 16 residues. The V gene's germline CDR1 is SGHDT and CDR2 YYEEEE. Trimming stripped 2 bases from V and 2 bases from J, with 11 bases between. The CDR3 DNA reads TGTGCCAGCAGCTTTGGGGCGGGAACTGGGGCCAACGTCCTGACTTTC. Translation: CASSFGAGTGANVLTF.

The CDR3 is CASSEIYGTGGKETQYF. The CDR3 nucleotides read TGTGCCAGCAGTGAAATCTACGGGACAGGGGGCAAAGAGACCCAGTACTTC. This chain joins TRBV6-1 and TRBJ2-5, with 12 bases identical to TRBD1. V shed 2 bases and J 3 bases; nucleotides not matched to a gene: 7. The CDR3 is made up of 17 amino acids. Germline V gene lookup returns CDR1 MNHNS and CDR2 SASEGT.

The CDR3 nucleotides read TGTGCCAGCAGAGCACTAGCGGGAATCCAAGAGACCCAGTACTTC. This gives the protein CASRALAGIQETQYF. This chain joins TRBV6-1 and TRBJ2-5; 10 bases line up with TRBD2. J lost 1 base, V lost 6 bases, and 5 bases had no gene match. Germline-derived CDR1 and CDR2 are MNHNS and SASEGT. The CDR3 consists of 15 residues.

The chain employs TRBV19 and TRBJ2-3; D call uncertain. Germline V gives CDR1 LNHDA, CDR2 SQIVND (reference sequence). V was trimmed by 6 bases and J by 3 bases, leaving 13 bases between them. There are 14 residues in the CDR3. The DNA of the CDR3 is TGTGCCAGTAGCGCCCCGGAGAGGACAGATACGCAGTATTTT. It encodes CASSAPERTDTQYF.

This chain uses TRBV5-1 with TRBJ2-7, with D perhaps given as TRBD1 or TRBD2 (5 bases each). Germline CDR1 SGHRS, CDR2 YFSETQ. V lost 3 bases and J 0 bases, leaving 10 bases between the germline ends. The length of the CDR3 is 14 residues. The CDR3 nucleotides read TGCGCCAGCAGCTCGGGACCTAGCTCCTACGAGCAGTACTTC. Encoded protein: CASSSGPSSYEQYF.

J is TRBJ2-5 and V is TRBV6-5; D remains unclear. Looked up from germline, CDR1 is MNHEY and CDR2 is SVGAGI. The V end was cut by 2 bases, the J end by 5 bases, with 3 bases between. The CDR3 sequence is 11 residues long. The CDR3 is CASSYLETQYF. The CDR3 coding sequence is TGTGCCAGCAGTTACCTGGAGACCCAGTACTTC.

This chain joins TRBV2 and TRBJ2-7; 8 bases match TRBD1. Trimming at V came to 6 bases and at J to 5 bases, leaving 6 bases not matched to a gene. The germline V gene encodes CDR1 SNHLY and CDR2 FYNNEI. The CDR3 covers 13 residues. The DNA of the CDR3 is TGTGCCAGCAGATACCGGACAGGGAACGAGCAGTACTTC. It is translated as CASRYRTGNEQYF.

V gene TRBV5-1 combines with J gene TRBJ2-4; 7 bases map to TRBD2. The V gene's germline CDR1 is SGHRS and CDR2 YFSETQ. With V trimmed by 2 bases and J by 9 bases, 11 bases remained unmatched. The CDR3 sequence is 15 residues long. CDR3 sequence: CASSLSRTGGGIQYF. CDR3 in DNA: TGCGCCAGCAGCTTAAGTCGCACTGGCGGGGGCATTCAGTACTTC.

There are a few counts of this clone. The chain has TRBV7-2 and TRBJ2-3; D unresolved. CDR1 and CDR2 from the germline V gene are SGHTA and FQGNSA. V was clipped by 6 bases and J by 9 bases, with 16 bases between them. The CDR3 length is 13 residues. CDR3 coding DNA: TGTGCCAGCAGGCCCAATCCCCAGCAAACGCAGTATTTT. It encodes CASRPNPQQTQYF.

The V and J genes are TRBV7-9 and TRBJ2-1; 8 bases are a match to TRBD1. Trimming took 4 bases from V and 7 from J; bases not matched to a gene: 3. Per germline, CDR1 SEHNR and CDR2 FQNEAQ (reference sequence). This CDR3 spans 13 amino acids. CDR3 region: CASSWRQGNEQFF. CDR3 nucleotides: TGTGCCAGCAGCTGGCGACAGGGGAATGAGCAGTTCTTC.

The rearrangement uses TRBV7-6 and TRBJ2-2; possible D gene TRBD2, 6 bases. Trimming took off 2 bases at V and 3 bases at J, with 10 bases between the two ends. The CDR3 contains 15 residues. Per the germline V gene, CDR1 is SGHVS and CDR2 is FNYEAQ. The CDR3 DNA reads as TGTGCCAGCAGCTTAATAGGAGGGGACACCGGGGAGCTGTTTTTT. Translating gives CASSLIGGDTGELFF.

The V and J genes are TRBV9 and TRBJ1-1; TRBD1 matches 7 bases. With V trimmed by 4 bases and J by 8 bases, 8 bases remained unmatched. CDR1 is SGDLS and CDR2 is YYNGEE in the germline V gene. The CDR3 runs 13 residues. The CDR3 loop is CASSPQNRGEAFF. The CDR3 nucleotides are TGTGCCAGCAGCCCCCAAAACAGGGGAGAAGCTTTCTTT. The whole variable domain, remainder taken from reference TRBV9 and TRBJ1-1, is DSGVTQTPKHLITATGQRVTLRCSPRSGDLSVYWYQQSLDQGLQFLIQYYNGEERAKGNILERFSAQQFPDLHSELNLSSLELGDSALYFCASSPQNRGEAFFGQGTRLTVV.

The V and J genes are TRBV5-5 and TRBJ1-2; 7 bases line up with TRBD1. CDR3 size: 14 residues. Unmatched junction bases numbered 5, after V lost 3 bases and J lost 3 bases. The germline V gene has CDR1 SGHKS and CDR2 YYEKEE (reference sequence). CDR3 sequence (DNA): TGTGCCAGCAGCTCTACAGGGGTAGACTATGGCTACACCTTC. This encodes CASSSTGVDYGYTF. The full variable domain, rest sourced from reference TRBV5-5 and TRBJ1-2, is DAGVTQSPTHLIKTRGQQVTLRCSPISGHKSVSWYQQVLGQGPQFIFQYYEKEERGRGNFPDRFSARQFPNYSSELNVNALLLGDSALYLCASSSTGVDYGYTFGSGTRLTVV.

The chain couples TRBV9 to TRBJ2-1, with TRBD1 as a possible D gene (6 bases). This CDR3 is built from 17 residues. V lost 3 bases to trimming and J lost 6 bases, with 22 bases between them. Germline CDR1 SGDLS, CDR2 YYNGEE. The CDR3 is CASSATQGTPVPNEQFF. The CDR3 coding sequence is TGTGCCAGCAGCGCCACCCAGGGGACCCCGGTCCCCAATGAGCAGTTCTTC.

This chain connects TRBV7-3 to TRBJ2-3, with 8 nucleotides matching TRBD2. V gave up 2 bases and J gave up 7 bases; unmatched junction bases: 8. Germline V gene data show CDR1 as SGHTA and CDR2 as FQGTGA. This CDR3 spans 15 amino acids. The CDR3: CASSLGAGGRHTQYF. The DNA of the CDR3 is TGTGCCAGCAGCTTAGGGGCGGGAGGCCGACATACGCAGTATTTT.

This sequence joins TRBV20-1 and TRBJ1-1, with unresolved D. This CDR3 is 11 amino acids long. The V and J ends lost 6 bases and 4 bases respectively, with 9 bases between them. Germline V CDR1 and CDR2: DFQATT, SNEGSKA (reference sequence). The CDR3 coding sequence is TGCAGTGCCTCGCGACCCACTGAAGCTTTCTTT. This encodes CSASRPTEAFF.

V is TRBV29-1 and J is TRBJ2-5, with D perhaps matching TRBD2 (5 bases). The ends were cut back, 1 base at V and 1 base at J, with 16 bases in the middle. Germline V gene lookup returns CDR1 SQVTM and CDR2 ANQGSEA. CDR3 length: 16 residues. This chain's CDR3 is CSVEGLGVALQETQYF. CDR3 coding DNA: TGCAGCGTTGAAGGCTTGGGAGTTGCCCTCCAAGAGACCCAGTACTTC.

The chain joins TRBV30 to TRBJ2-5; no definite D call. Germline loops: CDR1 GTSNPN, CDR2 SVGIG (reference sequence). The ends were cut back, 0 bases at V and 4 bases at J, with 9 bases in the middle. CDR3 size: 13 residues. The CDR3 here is CAWSVALGETQYF. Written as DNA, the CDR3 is TGTGCCTGGAGTGTAGCCCTGGGAGAGACCCAGTACTTC.

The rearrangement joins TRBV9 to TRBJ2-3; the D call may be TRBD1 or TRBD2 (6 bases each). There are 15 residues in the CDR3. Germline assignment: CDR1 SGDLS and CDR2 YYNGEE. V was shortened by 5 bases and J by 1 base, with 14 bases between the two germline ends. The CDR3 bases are TGTGCCAGCAGTCGAGACGGGGGCCGCACAGATACGCAGTATTTT. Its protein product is CASSRDGGRTDTQYF.

CDR3 loop: CASSSTTSGSFEQYF. The CDR3 DNA is TGTGCCAGCAGCTCAACGACTAGCGGGAGTTTTGAGCAGTACTTC. The rearrangement joins TRBV5-5 to TRBJ2-7; 12 bases line up with TRBD2. Losses at the gene ends were 3 bases for V and 7 bases for J; bases not matched to a gene: 8. Germline V gene data show CDR1 as SGHKS and CDR2 as YYEKEE (reference sequence). This CDR3 region has 15 residues.

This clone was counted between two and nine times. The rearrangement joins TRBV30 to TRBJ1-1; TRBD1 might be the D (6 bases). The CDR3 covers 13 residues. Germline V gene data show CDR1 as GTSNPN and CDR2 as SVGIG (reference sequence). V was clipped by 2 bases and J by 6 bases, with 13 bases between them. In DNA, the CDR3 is TGTGCCTGGAGTCCACAGGGATTACCTGAAGCTTTCTTT. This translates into CAWSPQGLPEAFF.